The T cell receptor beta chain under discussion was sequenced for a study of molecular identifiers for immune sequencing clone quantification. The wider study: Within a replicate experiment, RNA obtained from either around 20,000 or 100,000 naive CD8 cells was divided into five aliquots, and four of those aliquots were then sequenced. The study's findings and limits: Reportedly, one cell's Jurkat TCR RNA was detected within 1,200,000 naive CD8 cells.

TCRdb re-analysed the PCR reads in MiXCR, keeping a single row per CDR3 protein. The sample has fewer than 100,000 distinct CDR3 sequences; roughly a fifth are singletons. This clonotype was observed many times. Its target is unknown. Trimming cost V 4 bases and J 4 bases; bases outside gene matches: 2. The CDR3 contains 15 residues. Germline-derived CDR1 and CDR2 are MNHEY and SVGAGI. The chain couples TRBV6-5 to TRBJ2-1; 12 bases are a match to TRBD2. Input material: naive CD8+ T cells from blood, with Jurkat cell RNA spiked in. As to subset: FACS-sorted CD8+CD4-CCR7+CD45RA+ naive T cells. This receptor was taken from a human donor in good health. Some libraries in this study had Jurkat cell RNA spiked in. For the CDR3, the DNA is TGTGCCAGCAGTTCCGGACTAGCGGGGTACAATGAGCAGTTCTTC. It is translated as CASSSGLAGYNEQFF.